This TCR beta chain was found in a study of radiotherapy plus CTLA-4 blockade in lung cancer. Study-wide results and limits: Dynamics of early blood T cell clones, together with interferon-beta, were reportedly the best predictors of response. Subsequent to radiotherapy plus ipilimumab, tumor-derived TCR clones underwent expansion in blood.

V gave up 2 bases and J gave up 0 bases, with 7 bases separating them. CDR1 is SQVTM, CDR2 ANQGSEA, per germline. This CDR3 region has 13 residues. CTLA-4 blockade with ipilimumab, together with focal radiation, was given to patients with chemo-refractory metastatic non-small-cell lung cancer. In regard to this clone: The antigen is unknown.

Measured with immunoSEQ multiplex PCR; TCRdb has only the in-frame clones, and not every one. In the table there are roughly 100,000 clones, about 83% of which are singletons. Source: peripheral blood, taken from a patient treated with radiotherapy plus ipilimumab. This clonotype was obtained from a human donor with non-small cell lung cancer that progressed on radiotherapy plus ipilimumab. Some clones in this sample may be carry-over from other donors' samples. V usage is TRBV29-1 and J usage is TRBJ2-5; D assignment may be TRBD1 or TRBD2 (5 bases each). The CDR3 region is CSVERGHQETQYF. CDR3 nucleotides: TGCAGCGTTGAAAGGGGACACCAAGAGACCCAGTACTTC.